The 10 T cell receptor beta chains listed next were all sequenced from one sample in a study of T cells after posttransplantation cyclophosphamide. The protocol was immunoSEQ multiplex PCR, while the TCRdb copy is restricted to in-frame clones and leaves out a portion. The profile shows roughly 11,000 clones, around 80% of them singletons. Methotrexate plus calcineurin inhibitor accompanied controls' myeloablative marrow transplants; sampling was 1 year later. This material consisted of PBMCs, taken about 350 days after allogeneic stem cell transplant with calcineurin inhibitor and methotrexate. The receptor source for this set is a young adult male patient who received an allogeneic stem cell transplant from an unrelated donor, was CMV-positive, and had acute GVHD only. Some T cells may be graft donor cells.

This chain connects TRBV7-2 to TRBJ1-1; weak D call: TRBD1 (5 bases). The CDR3 runs to 13 residues. V lost 5 bases and J 1 base, leaving 8 bases between the germline ends. Germline CDR1 and CDR2: SGHTA and FQGNSA. The DNA for the CDR3 is TGTGCCAGCAGCCCTGGACAGAACACTGAAGCTTTCTTT. Residues: CASSPGQNTEAFF. The variable domain in full, completed from reference TRBV7-2 and TRBJ1-1, reads GAGVSQSPSNKVTEKGKDVELRCDPISGHTALYWYRQSLGQGLEFLIYFQGNSAPDKSGLPSDRFSAERTGGSVSTLTIQRTQQEDSAVYLCASSPGQNTEAFFGQGTRLTVV.

V and J are TRBV6-5 and TRBJ2-2; tentatively, D is TRBD1 (5 bases). The CDR3 runs to 14 residues. The germline V gene has CDR1 MNHEY and CDR2 SVGAGI. With 2 bases removed from V and 11 bases from J, the gap between germline ends came to 15 bases. CDR3: CASSYQAGPGELFF. In DNA form, the CDR3 reads TGTGCCAGCAGTTACCAGGCAGGGCCTGGTGAGCTGTTTTTT.

This chain joins TRBV29-1 and TRBJ2-7; TRBD2 agrees at 8 bases. With 4 bases clipped from V and 0 bases from J, the junction kept 8 bases outside the gene matches. The CDR3 runs 15 residues. Germline CDR1 is SQVTM and CDR2 is ANQGSEA. CDR3 in amino acids: CSVGPSGSGSYEQYF. Here the CDR3 DNA reads TGCAGCGTTGGGCCCAGCGGGAGCGGCTCCTACGAGCAGTACTTC.

The CDR3 region is CASSRAGQGYGYTF. The CDR3 DNA reads TGTGCCAGCAGTCGGGCGGGACAGGGATATGGCTACACCTTC. The chain is built from TRBV5-4 and TRBJ1-2; 9 bases align to TRBD1. The CDR3 loop spans 14 amino acids. CDR1 is SGHNT and CDR2 is YYREEE in the germline V gene (reference sequence). J lost 5 bases, V lost 5 bases, and 7 bases had no gene match.

The chain combines TRBV4-2 with TRBJ2-3, with 8 bases aligning to TRBD2. Germline-derived CDR1 and CDR2 are LGHNA and YNFKEQ. The V and J ends lost 1 base and 5 bases, in that order; junction bases with no gene match: 11. CDR3 size: 17 residues. This chain's CDR3 is CASSQGYAGLDGDTQYF. The DNA of the CDR3 is TGTGCCAGCAGCCAAGGATATGCGGGACTAGATGGAGATACGCAGTATTTT.

This clone came up a few times. The V and J genes are TRBV18 and TRBJ1-5; no clear D gene. The CDR3 is made up of 14 amino acids. Trimming removed 6 bases from V and 1 base from J, with 10 bases in between. Per the germline V gene, CDR1 is KGHSH and CDR2 is LQKENI. Written as DNA, the CDR3 is TGTGCCAGCTCGTTCCAAGCGAGCAATCAGCCCCAGCATTTT. Encoded protein: CASSFQASNQPQHF. Full variable domain (missing parts from reference TRBV18 and TRBJ1-5): NAGVMQNPRHLVRRRGQEARLRCSPMKGHSHVYWYRQLPEEGLKFMVYLQKENIIDESGMPKERFSAEFPKEGPSILRIQQVVRGDSAAYFCASSFQASNQPQHFGDGTRLSIL.

The chain employs TRBV4-3 and TRBJ1-4; D might be TRBD1 (5 bases). Per germline, CDR1 LGHNA and CDR2 YSLEER. CDR3 size: 16 residues. Trimming cost V 3 bases and J 0 bases, with 11 bases left between them. CDR3 sequence: CASSQGGGPTNEKLFF. In nucleotides, the CDR3 is TGCGCCAGCAGCCAGGGGGGGGGACCAACTAATGAAAAACTGTTTTTT.

The chain couples TRBV18 to TRBJ1-1, with 7 positions matching TRBD1. The J segment lost 1 base and the V segment lost 4 bases, leaving 9 bases of the junction unmatched. This CDR3 is 16 amino acids long. Germline CDR1 is KGHSH and CDR2 is LQKENI. CDR3 region: CASSQEGGFGNTEAFF. The CDR3, as DNA: TGTGCCAGCTCACAGGAAGGGGGCTTTGGGAACACTGAAGCTTTCTTT. Supplemented by reference TRBV18 and TRBJ1-1, the full variable domain reads NAGVMQNPRHLVRRRGQEARLRCSPMKGHSHVYWYRQLPEEGLKFMVYLQKENIIDESGMPKERFSAEFPKEGPSILRIQQVVRGDSAAYFCASSQEGGFGNTEAFFGQGTRLTVV.

Comments on this clone: An end of the junction differs from the germline gene, which may be a read error. V usage is TRBV7-9 and J usage is TRBJ2-5; 7 nucleotides line up with TRBD1. This CDR3 comprises 14 residues. CDR1 SEHNR and CDR2 FQNEAQ come from the germline V gene (reference sequence). CDR3 sequence: CASSIAGGLETQYF. The DNA for the CDR3 is TGTGCCAGCAGCATAGCAGGGGGTCTAGAGACCCAGTACTTC.

About this clone itself: Other nucleotide sequences from this sample produce the same CDR3. This chain uses TRBV18 with TRBJ2-7; 9 bases align to TRBD1. J was trimmed by 6 bases and V by 3 bases; bases with no gene match: 9. Looked up from germline, CDR1 is KGHSH and CDR2 is LQKENI. The CDR3 length is 15 residues. CDR3 sequence (DNA): TGTGCCAGCTCACCTAGACGGACAGGGGACTCCGAGCAGTACTTC. Amino acids: CASSPRRTGDSEQYF.